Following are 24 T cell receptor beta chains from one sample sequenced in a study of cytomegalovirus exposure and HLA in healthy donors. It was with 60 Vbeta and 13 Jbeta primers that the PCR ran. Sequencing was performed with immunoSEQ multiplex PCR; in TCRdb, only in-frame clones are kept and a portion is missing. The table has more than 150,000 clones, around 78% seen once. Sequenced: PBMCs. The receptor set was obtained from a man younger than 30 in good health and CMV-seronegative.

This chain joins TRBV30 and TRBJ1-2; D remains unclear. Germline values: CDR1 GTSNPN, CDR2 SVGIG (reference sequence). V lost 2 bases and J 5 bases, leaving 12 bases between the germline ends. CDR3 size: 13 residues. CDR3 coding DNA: TGTGCCTGGAGTCTTCACACCCTTTATGGCTACACCTTC. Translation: CAWSLHTLYGYTF.

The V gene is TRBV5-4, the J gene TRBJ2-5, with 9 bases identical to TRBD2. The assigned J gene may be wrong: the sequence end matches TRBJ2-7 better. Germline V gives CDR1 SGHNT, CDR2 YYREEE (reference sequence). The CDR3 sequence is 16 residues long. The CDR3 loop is CASSPTGGRAFDEQYF. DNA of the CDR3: TGTGCCAGCAGCCCCACGGGCGGGAGGGCCTTTGACGAGCAGTACTTC.

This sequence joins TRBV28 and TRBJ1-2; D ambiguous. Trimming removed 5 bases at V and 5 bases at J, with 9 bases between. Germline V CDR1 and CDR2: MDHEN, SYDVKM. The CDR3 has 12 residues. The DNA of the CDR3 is TGTGCCAGCAGTCGGGGTGGGTATGGCTACACCTTC. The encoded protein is CASSRGGYGYTF.

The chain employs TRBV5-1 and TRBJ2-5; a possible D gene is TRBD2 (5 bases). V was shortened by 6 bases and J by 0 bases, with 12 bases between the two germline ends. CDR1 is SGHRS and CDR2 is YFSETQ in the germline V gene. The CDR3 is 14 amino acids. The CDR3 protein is CASTFDGDQETQYF. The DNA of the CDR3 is TGCGCCAGCACCTTTGACGGGGACCAAGAGACCCAGTACTTC.

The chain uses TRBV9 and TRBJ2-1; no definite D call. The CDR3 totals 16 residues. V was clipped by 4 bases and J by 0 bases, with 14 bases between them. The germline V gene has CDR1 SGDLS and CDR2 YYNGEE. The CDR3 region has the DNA TGTGCCAGCAGCTCTCGAACCAAGAGCTCCTACAATGAGCAGTTCTTC. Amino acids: CASSSRTKSSYNEQFF.

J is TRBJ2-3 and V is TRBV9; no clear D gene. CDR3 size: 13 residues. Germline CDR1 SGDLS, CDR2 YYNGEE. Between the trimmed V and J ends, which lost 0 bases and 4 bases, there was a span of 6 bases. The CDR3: CASSVARADTQYF. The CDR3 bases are TGTGCCAGCAGCGTAGCTCGAGCAGATACGCAGTATTTT.

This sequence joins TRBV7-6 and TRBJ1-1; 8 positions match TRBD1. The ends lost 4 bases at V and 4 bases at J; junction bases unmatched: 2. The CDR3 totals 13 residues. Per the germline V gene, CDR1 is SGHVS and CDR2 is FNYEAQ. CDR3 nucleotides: TGTGCCAGCAGCTCCGGGACAGGCACTGAAGCTTTCTTT. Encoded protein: CASSSGTGTEAFF.

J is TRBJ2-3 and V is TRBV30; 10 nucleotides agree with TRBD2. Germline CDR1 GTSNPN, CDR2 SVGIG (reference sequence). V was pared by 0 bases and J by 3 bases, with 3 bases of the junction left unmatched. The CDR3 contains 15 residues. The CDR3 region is CAWSVLAGGTDTQYF. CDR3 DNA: TGTGCCTGGAGTGTATTAGCGGGAGGTACAGATACGCAGTATTTT.

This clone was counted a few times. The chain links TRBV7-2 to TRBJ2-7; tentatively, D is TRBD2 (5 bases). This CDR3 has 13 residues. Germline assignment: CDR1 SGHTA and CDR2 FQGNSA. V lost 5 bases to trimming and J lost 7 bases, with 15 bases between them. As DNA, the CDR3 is TGTGCCAGCAGCCCCGGGCCCTGGGAGGAGCAGTACTTC. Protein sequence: CASSPGPWEEQYF.

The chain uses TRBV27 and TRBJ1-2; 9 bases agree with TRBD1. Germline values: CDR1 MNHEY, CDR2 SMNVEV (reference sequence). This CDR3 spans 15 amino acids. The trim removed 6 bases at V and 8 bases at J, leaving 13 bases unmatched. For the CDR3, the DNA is TGTGCCAGCAGGGGGTTACACAGGGGGCGGGTAGGCTACACCTTC. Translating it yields CASRGLHRGRVGYTF.

Here the CDR3 DNA reads TGTGCCATCAGCAAGGACCCAGACAGAAATGAGCAGTTCTTC. Protein: CAISKDPDRNEQFF. The chain combines TRBV10-3 with TRBJ2-1; a possible D gene is TRBD1 (5 bases). From germline, CDR1 is ENHRY and CDR2 SYGVKD. V was pared by 6 bases and J by 7 bases, with 16 bases between. The CDR3 totals 14 residues.

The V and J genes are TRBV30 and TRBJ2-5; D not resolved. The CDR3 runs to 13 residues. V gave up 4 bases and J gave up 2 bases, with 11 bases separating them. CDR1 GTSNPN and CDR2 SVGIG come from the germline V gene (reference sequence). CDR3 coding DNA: TGTGCCTGGAACTCTGCCATACAAGAGACCCAGTACTTC. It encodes CAWNSAIQETQYF.

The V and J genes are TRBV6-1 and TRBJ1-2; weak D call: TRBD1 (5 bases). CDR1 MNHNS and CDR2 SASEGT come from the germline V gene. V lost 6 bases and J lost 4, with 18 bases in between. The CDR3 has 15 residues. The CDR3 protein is CASSPRQTRGYGYTF. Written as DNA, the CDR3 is TGTGCCAGCAGCCCCAGACAGACTCGCGGCTATGGCTACACCTTC.

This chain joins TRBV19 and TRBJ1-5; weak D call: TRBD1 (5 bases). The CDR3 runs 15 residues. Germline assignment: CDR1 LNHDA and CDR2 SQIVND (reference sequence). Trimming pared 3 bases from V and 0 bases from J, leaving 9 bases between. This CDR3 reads CASSMGDYSNQPQHF. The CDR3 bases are TGTGCCAGTAGTATGGGGGACTATAGCAATCAGCCCCAGCATTTT.

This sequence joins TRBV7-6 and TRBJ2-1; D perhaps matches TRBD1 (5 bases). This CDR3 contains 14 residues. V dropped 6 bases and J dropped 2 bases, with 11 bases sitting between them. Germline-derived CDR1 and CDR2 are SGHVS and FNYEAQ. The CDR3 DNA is TGTGCCAGCAGTGACAGTGGGGCCTACAATGAGCAGTTCTTC. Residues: CASSDSGAYNEQFF.

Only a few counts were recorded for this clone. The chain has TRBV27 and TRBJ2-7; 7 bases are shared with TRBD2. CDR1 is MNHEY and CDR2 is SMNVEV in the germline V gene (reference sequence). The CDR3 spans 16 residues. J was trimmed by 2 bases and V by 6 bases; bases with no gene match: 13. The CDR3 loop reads CASRRSGAGVTYEQYF. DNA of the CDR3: TGTGCCAGCAGGAGATCGGGCGCGGGGGTAACCTACGAGCAGTACTTC.

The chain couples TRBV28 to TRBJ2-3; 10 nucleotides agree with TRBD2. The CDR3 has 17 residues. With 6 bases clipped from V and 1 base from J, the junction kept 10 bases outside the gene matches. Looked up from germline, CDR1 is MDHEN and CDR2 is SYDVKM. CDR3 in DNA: TGTGCCAGCAGCCCTACGCTAGCGGGAGTACGCACAGATACGCAGTATTTT. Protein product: CASSPTLAGVRTDTQYF. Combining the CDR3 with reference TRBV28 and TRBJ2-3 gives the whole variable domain DVKVTQSSRYLVKRTGEKVFLECVQDMDHENMFWYRQDPGLGLRLIYFSYDVKMKEKGDIPEGYSVSREKKERFSLILESASTNQTSMYLCASSPTLAGVRTDTQYFGPGTRLTVL.

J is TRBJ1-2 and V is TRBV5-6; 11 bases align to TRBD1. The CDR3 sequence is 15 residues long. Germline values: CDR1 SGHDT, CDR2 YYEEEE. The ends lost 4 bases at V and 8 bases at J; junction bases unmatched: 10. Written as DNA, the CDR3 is TGTGCCAGCAGCCCCCGGGACAGGGGGGTAAGGGGCTACACCTTC. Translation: CASSPRDRGVRGYTF.

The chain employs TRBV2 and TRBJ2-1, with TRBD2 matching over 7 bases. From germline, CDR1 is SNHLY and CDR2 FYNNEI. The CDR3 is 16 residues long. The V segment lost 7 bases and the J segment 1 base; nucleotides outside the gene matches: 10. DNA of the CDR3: TGTGCCAGCATCCCGCTAGGGGAGGGGTCCTACAATGAGCAGTTCTTC. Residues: CASIPLGEGSYNEQFF.

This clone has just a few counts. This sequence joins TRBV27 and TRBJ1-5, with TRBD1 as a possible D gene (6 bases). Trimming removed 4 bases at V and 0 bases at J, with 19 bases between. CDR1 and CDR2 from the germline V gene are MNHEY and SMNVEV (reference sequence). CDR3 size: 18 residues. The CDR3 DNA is TGTGCCAGCAGTTCCCAGGGGACCGGAACTTATAGCAATCAGCCCCAGCATTTT. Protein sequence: CASSSQGTGTYSNQPQHF.

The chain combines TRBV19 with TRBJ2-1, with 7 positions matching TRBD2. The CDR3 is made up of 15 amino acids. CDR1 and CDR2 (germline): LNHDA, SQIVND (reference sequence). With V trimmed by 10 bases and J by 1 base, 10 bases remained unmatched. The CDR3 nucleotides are TGTGCCACCGCGAACGGACTAGAGTCCTACAATGAGCAGTTCTTC. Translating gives CATANGLESYNEQFF.

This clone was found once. Here the CDR3 reads CASSLRQGEGNTIYF. DNA of the CDR3: TGTGCCAGCTCACTTCGACAGGGAGAGGGAAACACCATATATTTT. The chain recombines TRBV18 with TRBJ1-3; 7 nucleotides line up with TRBD1. The CDR3 runs 15 residues. With 4 bases clipped from V and 4 bases from J, the junction kept 7 bases outside the gene matches. The V gene's germline CDR1 is KGHSH and CDR2 LQKENI.

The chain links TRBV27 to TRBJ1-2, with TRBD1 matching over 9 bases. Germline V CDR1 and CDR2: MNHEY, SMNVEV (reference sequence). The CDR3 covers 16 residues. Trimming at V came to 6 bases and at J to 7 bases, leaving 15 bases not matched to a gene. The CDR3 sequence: CASRPNNPGQGSGYTF. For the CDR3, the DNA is TGTGCCAGCAGACCCAACAACCCGGGACAGGGATCTGGCTACACCTTC.

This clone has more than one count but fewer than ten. CDR3: CASSQGKDSSYEQYF. The DNA for the CDR3 is TGTGCCAGCAGCCAAGGAAAAGACTCCTCCTACGAGCAGTACTTC. V gene TRBV4-2 combines with J gene TRBJ2-7; no reliable D call. The germline V and J ends were trimmed by 1 base and 0 bases, with 10 bases remaining between them. The length of the CDR3 is 15 residues. Germline loops: CDR1 LGHNA, CDR2 YNFKEQ.